A selection of T cell receptor beta chains follows, all from one sample in a study of blood T cell repertoires in COVID-19. TCRdb's table, derived via immunoSEQ multiplex PCR, lists solely in-frame clones and lacks some. This sample has 230,000 or so clones; 65% to 85% occur once, and the top ten carry 3.4%. Sequencing was performed on PBMCs or T cells enriched from blood (not recorded which). These receptors were obtained from a man aged 50 to 59 who had recovered from COVID-19. Both conserved end residues are part of each CDR3. A D gene is named only where the DNA matches it firmly. Rows may omit the clone size; those that give it use once, few, many or a size class.

J gene: TRBJ1-3; clone size: few; D gene: -; V gene: TRBV19; CDR3 protein: CASSIGLSGNTIYF; CDR3 DNA: TGTGCCAGTAGTATAGGGCTCTCTGGAAACACCATATATTTT
J gene: TRBJ1-1; clone size: few; D gene: TRBD1; V gene: TRBV5-4; CDR3 protein: CASSLDRGAEAFF; CDR3 DNA: TGTGCCAGCAGCCTTGACAGGGGCGCTGAAGCTTTCTTT
J gene: TRBJ2-2; clone size: -; D gene: TRBD1; V gene: TRBV25-1; CDR3 protein: CASSKPTGAETGELFF; CDR3 DNA: TGTGCCAGCAGTAAGCCGACAGGGGCAGAGACCGGGGAGCTGTTTTTT
J gene: TRBJ1-4; clone size: -; D gene: -; V gene: TRBV9; CDR3 protein: CASSVGTLREKLFF; CDR3 DNA: TGTGCCAGCAGCGTAGGCACCCTGCGAGAAAAACTGTTTTTT
J gene: TRBJ2-3; clone size: -; D gene: TRBD2; V gene: TRBV5-1; CDR3 protein: CASSPGTSGTDTQYF; CDR3 DNA: TGCGCCAGCAGCCCTGGGACTAGCGGCACAGATACGCAGTATTTT
J gene: TRBJ2-1; clone size: -; D gene: -; V gene: TRBV18; CDR3 protein: CASSPRTGEGYNEQFF; CDR3 DNA: TGTGCCAGCTCACCACGAACGGGAGAGGGATACAATGAGCAGTTCTTC
J gene: TRBJ1-2; clone size: -; D gene: -; V gene: TRBV11-3; CDR3 protein: CASSLDGLNYGYTF; CDR3 DNA: TGTGCCAGCAGCTTAGATGGACTGAACTATGGCTACACCTTC
J gene: TRBJ1-1; clone size: few; D gene: -; V gene: TRBV7-2; CDR3 protein: CASSLVRMNTEAFF; CDR3 DNA: TGTGCCAGCAGCTTAGTGAGGATGAACACTGAAGCTTTCTTT
J gene: TRBJ1-1; clone size: -; D gene: -; V gene: TRBV12-3/TRBV12-4; CDR3 protein: CASSLTGDTEAFF; CDR3 DNA: TGTGCCAGCAGTCTAACAGGTGACACTGAAGCTTTCTTT
J gene: TRBJ1-2; clone size: -; D gene: -; V gene: TRBV6-5; CDR3 protein: CASSLEAGYTF; CDR3 DNA: TGTGCCAGCAGTCTCGAGGCTGGCTACACCTTC
J gene: TRBJ2-1; clone size: -; D gene: TRBD1; V gene: TRBV27; CDR3 protein: CASSPADRGNEQFF; CDR3 DNA: TGTGCCAGCAGTCCAGCGGACAGGGGGAATGAGCAGTTCTTC
J gene: TRBJ1-1; clone size: -; D gene: TRBD1; V gene: TRBV7-8; CDR3 protein: CASSPSWTGHAEAFF; CDR3 DNA: TGTGCCAGCAGCCCATCGTGGACAGGGCACGCTGAAGCTTTCTTT
J gene: TRBJ2-7; clone size: -; D gene: -; V gene: TRBV28; CDR3 protein: CASSLTGSTYEQYF; CDR3 DNA: TGTGCCAGCAGTTTAACGGGGTCTACCTACGAGCAGTACTTC
J gene: TRBJ2-5; clone size: once; D gene: TRBD1; V gene: TRBV18; CDR3 protein: CASSPRGQGVETQYF; CDR3 DNA: TGTGCCAGCTCACCACGTGGACAGGGTGTGGAGACCCAGTACTTC
J gene: TRBJ1-3; clone size: -; D gene: -; V gene: TRBV7-8; CDR3 protein: CASSLAEGPSSGNTIYF; CDR3 DNA: TGTGCCAGCAGCTTAGCGGAGGGGCCAAGCTCTGGAAACACCATATATTTT
J gene: TRBJ1-4; clone size: -; D gene: -; V gene: TRBV23-1; CDR3 protein: CASSHPGPKEGNEKLFF; CDR3 DNA: TGCGCCAGCAGTCATCCTGGACCGAAGGAGGGAAATGAAAAACTGTTTTTT
J gene: TRBJ2-7; clone size: -; D gene: TRBD2; V gene: TRBV3-1/TRBV3-2; CDR3 protein: CASSPSGTSASYEQYF; CDR3 DNA: TGTGCCAGCAGCCCGTCCGGGACTAGCGCATCCTACGAGCAGTACTTC
J gene: TRBJ2-5; clone size: -; D gene: -; V gene: TRBV23-1; CDR3 protein: CASSQSEETQYF; CDR3 DNA: TGCGCCAGCAGTCAATCGGAGGAGACCCAGTACTTC
J gene: TRBJ1-5; clone size: -; D gene: -; V gene: TRBV11-3; CDR3 protein: CASSLSGNQPQHF; CDR3 DNA: TGTGCCAGCAGCTTAAGCGGCAATCAGCCCCAGCATTTT
J gene: TRBJ1-5; clone size: many; D gene: -; V gene: TRBV10-2; CDR3 protein: CASSEIGGGQPQHF; CDR3 DNA: TGCGCCAGCAGTGAGATAGGGGGGGGTCAGCCCCAGCATTTT
J gene: TRBJ2-1; clone size: -; D gene: -; V gene: TRBV5-1; CDR3 protein: CASSLWANEQFF; CDR3 DNA: TGCGCCAGCAGCTTGTGGGCCAATGAGCAGTTCTTC
J gene: TRBJ2-1; clone size: -; D gene: TRBD2; V gene: TRBV11-2; CDR3 protein: CASRPAGTSVYNEQFF; CDR3 DNA: TGTGCCAGCAGACCAGCCGGGACTAGCGTCTACAATGAGCAGTTCTTC
J gene: TRBJ1-3; clone size: -; D gene: -; V gene: TRBV7-9; CDR3 protein: CASSLAGEGAGNTIYF; CDR3 DNA: TGTGCCAGCAGCTTAGCGGGTGAGGGCGCTGGAAACACCATATATTTT
J gene: TRBJ2-3; clone size: -; D gene: -; V gene: TRBV3-1/TRBV3-2; CDR3 protein: CASSHAAGSTDTQYF; CDR3 DNA: TGTGCCAGCAGCCACGCAGCGGGTAGCACAGATACGCAGTATTTT
J gene: TRBJ1-4; clone size: -; D gene: -; V gene: TRBV7-3; CDR3 protein: CASSLGGRTTNEKLFF; CDR3 DNA: TGTGCCAGCAGCTTAGGAGGACGCACAACTAATGAAAAACTGTTTTTT
J gene: TRBJ2-2; clone size: -; D gene: -; V gene: TRBV30; CDR3 protein: CAWRLGFTGELFF; CDR3 DNA: TGTGCCTGGAGACTAGGGTTCACCGGGGAGCTGTTTTTT
J gene: TRBJ1-2; clone size: -; D gene: -; V gene: TRBV28; CDR3 protein: CASSLRERDGYTF; CDR3 DNA: TGTGCCAGCAGTCTTCGAGAACGTGATGGCTACACCTTC